This entry describes one T cell receptor beta chain. What it binds is not known. The data stem from a study of beta chain features in type 1 diabetes. Whole-study findings and limits: TCRB repertoires of naive, central memory and Treg cells appeared more similar among patients than among healthy donors. When cDNA is sequenced, cells with high TCR expression could be over-represented.

Germline V gene sequence: CDR1 GTSNPN, CDR2 SVGIG (reference sequence). J gave up 8 bases and V 1 base, and 4 bases lay outside the gene matches. The CDR3 runs to 13 residues. Sequenced material consisted of expressed TCRB transcripts (all of the isolated RNA was reverse transcribed). Sequenced by immunoSEQ multiplex PCR; TCRdb stores in-frame clones only, minus some. The table includes some 500,000 clones, approximately 10% detected once. Sequencing input: naive CD4+ T cells from blood. The J gene is TRBJ1-4, the V gene TRBV30; 7 bases match TRBD1. The origin of this receptor is a woman between 18 and 30 years old in good health. The CDR3 DNA follows: TGTGCCTGGAGTGGGGACAGCCTCGAAAAACTGTTTTTT. It yields the protein CAWSGDSLEKLFF.